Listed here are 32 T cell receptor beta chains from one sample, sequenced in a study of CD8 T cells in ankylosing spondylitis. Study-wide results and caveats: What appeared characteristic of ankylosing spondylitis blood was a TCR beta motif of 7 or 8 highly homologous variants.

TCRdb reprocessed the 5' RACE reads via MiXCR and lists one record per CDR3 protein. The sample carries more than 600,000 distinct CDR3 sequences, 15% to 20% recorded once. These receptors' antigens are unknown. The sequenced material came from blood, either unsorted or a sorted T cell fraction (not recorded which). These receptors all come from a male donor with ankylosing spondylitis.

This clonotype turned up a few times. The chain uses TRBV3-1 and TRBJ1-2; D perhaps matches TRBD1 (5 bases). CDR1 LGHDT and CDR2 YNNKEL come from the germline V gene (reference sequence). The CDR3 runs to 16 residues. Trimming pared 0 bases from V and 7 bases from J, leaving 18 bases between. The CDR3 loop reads CASSQEIGTEAFGYTF. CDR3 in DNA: TGTGCCAGCAGCCAAGAGATAGGGACGGAGGCCTTTGGCTACACCTTC.

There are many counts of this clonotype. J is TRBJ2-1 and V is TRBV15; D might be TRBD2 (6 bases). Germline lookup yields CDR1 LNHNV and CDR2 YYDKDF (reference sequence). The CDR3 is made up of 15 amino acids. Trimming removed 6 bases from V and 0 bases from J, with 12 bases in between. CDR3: CATSIEGGSYNEQFF. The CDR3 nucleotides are TGTGCCACCAGTATCGAGGGAGGCTCCTACAATGAGCAGTTCTTC.

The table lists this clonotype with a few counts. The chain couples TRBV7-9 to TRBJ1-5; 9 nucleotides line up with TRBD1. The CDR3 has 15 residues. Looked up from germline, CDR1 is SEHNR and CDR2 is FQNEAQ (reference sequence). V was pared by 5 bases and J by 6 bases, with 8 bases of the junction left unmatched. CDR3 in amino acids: CASSTGQGIGQPQHF. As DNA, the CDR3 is TGTGCCAGCAGCACGGGACAGGGTATTGGTCAGCCCCAGCATTTT.

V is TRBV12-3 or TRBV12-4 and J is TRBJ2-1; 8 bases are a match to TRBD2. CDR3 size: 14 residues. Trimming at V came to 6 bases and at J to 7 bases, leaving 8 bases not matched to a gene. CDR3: CASSTSGRRNEQFF. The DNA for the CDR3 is TGTGCCAGCAGCACTAGCGGACGAAGGAATGAGCAGTTCTTC.

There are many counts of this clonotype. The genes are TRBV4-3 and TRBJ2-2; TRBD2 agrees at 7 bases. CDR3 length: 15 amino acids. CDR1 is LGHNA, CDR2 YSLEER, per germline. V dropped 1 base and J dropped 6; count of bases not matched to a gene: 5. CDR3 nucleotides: TGCGCCAGCAGCCAAGGGGGAGGGCCCTCCGGGGAGCTGTTTTTT. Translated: CASSQGGGPSGELFF.

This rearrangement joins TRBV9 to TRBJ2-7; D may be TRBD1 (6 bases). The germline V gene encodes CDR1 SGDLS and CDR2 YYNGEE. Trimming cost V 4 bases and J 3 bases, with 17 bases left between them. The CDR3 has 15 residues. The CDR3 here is CASSPRPDRSYEQYF. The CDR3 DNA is TGTGCCAGCAGCCCTCGTCCGGACAGAAGCTACGAGCAGTACTTC.

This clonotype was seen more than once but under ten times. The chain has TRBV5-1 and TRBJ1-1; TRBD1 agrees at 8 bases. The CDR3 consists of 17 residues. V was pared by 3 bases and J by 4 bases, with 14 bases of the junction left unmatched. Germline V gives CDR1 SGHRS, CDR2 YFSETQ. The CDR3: CASSYTGTGGFRTEAFF. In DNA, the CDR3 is TGCGCCAGCAGCTACACCGGGACAGGAGGGTTTCGCACTGAAGCTTTCTTT.

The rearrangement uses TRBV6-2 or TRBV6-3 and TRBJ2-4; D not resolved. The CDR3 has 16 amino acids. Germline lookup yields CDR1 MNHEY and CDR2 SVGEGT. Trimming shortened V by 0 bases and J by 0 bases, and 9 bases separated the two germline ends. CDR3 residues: CASSYSFLLAKNIQYF. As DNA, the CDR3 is TGTGCCAGCAGTTACTCGTTTTTGCTAGCCAAAAACATTCAGTACTTC.

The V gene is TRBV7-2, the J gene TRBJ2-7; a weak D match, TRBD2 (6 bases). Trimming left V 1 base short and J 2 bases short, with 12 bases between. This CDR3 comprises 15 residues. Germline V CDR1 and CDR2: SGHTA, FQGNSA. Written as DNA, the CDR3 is TGTGCCAGCAGCTTAGTCTCTAGCGACCCCTACGAGCAGTACTTC. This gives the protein CASSLVSSDPYEQYF.

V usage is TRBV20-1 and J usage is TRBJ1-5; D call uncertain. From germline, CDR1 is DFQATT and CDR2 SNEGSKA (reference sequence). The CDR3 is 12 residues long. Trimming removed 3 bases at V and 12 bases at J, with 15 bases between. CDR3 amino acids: CSASAPEGYQHF. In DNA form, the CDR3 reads TGCAGTGCTAGTGCCCCAGAAGGATACCAGCATTTT.

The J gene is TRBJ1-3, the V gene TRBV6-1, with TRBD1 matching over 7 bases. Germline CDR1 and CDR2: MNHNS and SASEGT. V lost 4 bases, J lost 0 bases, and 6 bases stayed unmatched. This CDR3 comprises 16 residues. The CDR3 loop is CASSAGQVASGNTIYF. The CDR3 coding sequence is TGTGCCAGCAGTGCTGGACAGGTCGCCTCTGGAAACACCATATATTTT.

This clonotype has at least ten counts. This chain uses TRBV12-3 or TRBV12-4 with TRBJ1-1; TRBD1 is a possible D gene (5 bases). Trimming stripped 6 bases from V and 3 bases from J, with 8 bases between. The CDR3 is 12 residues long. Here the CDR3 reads CASSPGYTEAFF. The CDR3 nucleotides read TGTGCCAGCAGCCCAGGGTACACTGAAGCTTTCTTT.

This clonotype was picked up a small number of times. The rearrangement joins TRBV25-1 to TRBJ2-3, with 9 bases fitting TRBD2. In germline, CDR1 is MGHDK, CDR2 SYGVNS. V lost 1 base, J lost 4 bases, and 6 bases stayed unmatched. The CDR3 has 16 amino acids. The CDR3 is CASSEWSGRPPDTQYF. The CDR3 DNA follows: TGTGCCAGCAGTGAATGGAGCGGGAGGCCCCCAGATACGCAGTATTTT.

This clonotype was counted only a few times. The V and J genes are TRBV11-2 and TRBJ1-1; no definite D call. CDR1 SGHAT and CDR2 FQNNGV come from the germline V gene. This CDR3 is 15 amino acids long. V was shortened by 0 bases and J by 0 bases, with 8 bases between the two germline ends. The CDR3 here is CASSLEQLLNTEAFF. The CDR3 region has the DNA TGTGCCAGCAGCTTAGAACAGCTGCTGAACACTGAAGCTTTCTTT.

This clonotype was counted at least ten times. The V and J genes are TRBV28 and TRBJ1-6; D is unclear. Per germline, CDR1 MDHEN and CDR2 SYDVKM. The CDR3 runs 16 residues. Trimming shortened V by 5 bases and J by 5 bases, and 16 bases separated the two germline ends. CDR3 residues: CASSPGLLRDNSPLHF. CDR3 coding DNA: TGTGCCAGCAGTCCCGGACTTCTACGGGATAATTCACCCCTCCACTTT. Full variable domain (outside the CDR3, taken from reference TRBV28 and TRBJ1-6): DVKVTQSSRYLVKRTGEKVFLECVQDMDHENMFWYRQDPGLGLRLIYFSYDVKMKEKGDIPEGYSVSREKKERFSLILESASTNQTSMYLCASSPGLLRDNSPLHFGNGTRLTVT.

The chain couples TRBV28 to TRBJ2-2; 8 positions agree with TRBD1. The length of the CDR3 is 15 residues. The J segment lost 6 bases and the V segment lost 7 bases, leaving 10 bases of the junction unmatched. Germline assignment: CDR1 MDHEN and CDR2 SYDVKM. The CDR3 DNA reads TGTGCCAGCATCTGGGCAGGGGGCTTATCCGGGGAGCTGTTTTTT. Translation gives CASIWAGGLSGELFF.

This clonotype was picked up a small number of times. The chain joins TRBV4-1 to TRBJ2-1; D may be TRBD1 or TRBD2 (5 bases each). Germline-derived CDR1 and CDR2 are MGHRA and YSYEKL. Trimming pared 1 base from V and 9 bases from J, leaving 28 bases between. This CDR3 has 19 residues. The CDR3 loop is CASSQASSLRDHREGEQFF. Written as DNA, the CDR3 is TGCGCCAGCAGCCAAGCCTCCTCACTCCGGGACCACCGGGAAGGTGAGCAGTTCTTC.

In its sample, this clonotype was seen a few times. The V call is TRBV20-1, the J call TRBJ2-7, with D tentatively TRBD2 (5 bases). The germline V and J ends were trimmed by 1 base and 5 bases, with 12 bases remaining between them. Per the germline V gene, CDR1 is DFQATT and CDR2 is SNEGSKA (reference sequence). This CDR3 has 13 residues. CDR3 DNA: TGCAGTGCTAGAGCAGAGCGAGGGAACGAGCAGTACTTC. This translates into CSARAERGNEQYF.

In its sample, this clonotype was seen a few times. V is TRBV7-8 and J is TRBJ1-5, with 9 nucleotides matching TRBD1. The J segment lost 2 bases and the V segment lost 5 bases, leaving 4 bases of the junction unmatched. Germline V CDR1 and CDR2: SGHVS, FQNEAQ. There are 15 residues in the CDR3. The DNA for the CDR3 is TGTGCCAGCAGCACGGGACAGGGCGGCAATCAGCCCCAGCATTTT. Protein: CASSTGQGGNQPQHF.

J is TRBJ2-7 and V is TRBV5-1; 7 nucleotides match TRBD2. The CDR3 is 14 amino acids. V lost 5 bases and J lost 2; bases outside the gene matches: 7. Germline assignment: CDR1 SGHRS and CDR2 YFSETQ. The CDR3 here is CASRIAGGPYEQYF. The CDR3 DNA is TGCGCCAGCAGGATAGCGGGCGGACCCTACGAGCAGTACTTC.

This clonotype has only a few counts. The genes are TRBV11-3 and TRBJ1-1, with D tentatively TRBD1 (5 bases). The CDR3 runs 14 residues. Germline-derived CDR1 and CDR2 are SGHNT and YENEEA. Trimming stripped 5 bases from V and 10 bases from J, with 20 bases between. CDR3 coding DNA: TGTGCCAGCAGCCTCGGGACCGGAACTAATGGAGCTTTCTTT. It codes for CASSLGTGTNGAFF.

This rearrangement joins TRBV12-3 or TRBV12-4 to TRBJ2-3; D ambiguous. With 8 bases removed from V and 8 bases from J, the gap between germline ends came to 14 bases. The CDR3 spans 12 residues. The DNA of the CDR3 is TGTGCCAGCTCTGCTTGGATCGCTACGCAGTATTTT. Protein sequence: CASSAWIATQYF.

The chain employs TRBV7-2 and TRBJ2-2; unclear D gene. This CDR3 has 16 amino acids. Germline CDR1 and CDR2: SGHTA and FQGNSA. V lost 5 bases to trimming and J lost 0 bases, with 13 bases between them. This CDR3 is CASSQNSPTNTGELFF. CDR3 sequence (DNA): TGTGCCAGCAGCCAAAATTCCCCGACGAACACCGGGGAGCTGTTTTTT.

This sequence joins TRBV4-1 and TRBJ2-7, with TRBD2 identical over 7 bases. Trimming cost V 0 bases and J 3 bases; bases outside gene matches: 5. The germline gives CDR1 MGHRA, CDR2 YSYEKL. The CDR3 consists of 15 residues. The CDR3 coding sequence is TGCGCCAGCAGCCAAGAAACTAGCGTCGTCTACGAGCAGTACTTC. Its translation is CASSQETSVVYEQYF.

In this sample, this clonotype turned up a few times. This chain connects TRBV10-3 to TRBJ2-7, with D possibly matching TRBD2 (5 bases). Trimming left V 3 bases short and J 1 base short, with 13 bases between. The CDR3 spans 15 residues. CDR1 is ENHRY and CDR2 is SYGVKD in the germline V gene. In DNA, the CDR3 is TGTGCCATCAGTGACTCCCCGGGGAGTTCCTACGAGCAGTACTTC. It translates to CAISDSPGSSYEQYF.

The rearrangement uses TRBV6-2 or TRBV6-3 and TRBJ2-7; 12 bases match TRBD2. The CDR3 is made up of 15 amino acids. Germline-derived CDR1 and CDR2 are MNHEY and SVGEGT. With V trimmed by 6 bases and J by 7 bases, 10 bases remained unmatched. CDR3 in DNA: TGTGCCAGCAGAACCATAGGACTAGCGGGAAAAGAGCAGTACTTC. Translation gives CASRTIGLAGKEQYF.

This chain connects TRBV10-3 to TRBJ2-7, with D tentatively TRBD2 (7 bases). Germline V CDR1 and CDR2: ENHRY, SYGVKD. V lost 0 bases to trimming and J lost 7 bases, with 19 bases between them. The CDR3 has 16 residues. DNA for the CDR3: TGTGCCATCAGTGAGTCCGAGGGGGGGCCCTCGAGGGAGCAGTACTTC. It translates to CAISESEGGPSREQYF.

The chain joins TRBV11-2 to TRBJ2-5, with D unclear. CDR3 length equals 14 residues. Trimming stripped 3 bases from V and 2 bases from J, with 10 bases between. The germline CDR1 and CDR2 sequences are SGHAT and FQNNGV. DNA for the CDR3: TGTGCCAGCAGCTTCCAGGATTATCAAGAGACCCAGTACTTC. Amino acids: CASSFQDYQETQYF.

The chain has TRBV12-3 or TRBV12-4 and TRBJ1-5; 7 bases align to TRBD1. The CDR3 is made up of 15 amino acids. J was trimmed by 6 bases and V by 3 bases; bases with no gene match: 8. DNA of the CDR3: TGTGCCAGCAGTTTGCAGGCAGGGGGGATTCAGCCCCAGCATTTT. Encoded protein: CASSLQAGGIQPQHF.

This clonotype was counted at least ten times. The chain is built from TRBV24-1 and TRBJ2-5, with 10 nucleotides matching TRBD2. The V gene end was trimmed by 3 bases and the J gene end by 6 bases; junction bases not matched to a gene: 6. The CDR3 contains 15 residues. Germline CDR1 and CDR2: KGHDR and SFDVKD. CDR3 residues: CATSDSGRALKTQYF. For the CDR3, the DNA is TGTGCCACCAGTGATAGCGGGAGGGCATTGAAGACCCAGTACTTC.

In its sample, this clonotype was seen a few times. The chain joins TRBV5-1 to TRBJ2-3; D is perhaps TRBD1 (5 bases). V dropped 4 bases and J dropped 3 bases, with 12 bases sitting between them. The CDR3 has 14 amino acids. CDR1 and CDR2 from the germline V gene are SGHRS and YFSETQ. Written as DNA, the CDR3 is TGCGCCAGCAGCATGGACAAGATTACAGATACGCAGTATTTT. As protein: CASSMDKITDTQYF.

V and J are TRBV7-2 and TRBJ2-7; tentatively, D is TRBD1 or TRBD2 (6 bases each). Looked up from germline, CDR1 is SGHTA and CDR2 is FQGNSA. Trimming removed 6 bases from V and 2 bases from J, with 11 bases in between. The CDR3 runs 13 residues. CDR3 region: CASREGHPYEQYF. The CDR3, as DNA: TGTGCCAGCAGGGAGGGACACCCCTACGAGCAGTACTTC.